This T cell receptor (beta chain) was documented in a study of blood T cell repertoires in COVID-19. Under the authors' procedure: Nucleated cell number was recorded as an estimate derived from reference gene primer amplification. Sequenced by immunoSEQ multiplex PCR; TCRdb stores in-frame clones only, minus some. V, J and clone size are taken as reported in that table, and D and trimming were inferred from the DNA itself. The table records 250,000 to 350,000 clones, approximately 90% of them present only once. The germline gives CDR1 LNHDA, CDR2 SQIVND (reference sequence). V dropped 3 bases and J dropped 6 bases, with 14 bases sitting between them. This CDR3 is 14 amino acids long.

The sample consisted of peripheral blood. This sequence was found in a woman between 45 and 65 years old with COVID-19, enrolled during active disease. This chain joins TRBV19 and TRBJ1-1; perhaps TRBD1 as D (6 bases). The CDR3 is CASSIGGAWPEAFF. CDR3 DNA sequence: TGTGCCAGTAGTATTGGGGGCGCTTGGCCTGAAGCTTTCTTT.